A single sample gave rise to the 2 T cell receptor beta chains below, sequenced in a study of cytomegalovirus exposure and HLA in healthy donors (dated 2017 in TCRdb). The receptor library was made with the immunoSEQ multiplex PCR assay. For the multiplex PCR, a mixture combining 60 forward primers for TCR Vbeta segments and 13 reverse primers for TCR Jbeta segments was used. The table comes from immuneACCESS by way of TCRdb, which keeps in-frame sequences with V and J called. Part of the clones is missing from these tables; in studies checked, under half for an unresolved V gene and the rest for unknown reasons. The sample contains fewer than 200,000 clones, 60% to 80% of them found a single time. Of the sample, about 1.3% is held by the ten largest clones. Sequences were obtained from PBMCs. The receptors stem from a man aged 55 to 70 in good health and CMV-seronegative.

The chain combines TRBV15 with TRBJ2-7, with a tentative D call TRBD1 (6 bases). V was pared by 1 base and J by 4 bases, with 11 bases between. The V gene's germline CDR1 is LNHNV and CDR2 YYDKDF (reference sequence). This CDR3 region has 14 residues. The CDR3 coding sequence is TGTGCCACCAGCAGAGCTGGGGGCAGGTACGAGCAGTACTTC. Protein sequence: CATSRAGGRYEQYF.

This chain uses TRBV7-2 with TRBJ2-7; 7 nucleotides agree with TRBD2. The J segment lost 7 bases and the V segment lost 2 bases, leaving 5 bases of the junction unmatched. Germline CDR1 is SGHTA and CDR2 is FQGNSA. The CDR3 has 13 residues. Written as DNA, the CDR3 is TGTGCCAGCAGCTTAAAGCGGGATTTAGAGCAGTACTTC. It specifies CASSLKRDLEQYF.